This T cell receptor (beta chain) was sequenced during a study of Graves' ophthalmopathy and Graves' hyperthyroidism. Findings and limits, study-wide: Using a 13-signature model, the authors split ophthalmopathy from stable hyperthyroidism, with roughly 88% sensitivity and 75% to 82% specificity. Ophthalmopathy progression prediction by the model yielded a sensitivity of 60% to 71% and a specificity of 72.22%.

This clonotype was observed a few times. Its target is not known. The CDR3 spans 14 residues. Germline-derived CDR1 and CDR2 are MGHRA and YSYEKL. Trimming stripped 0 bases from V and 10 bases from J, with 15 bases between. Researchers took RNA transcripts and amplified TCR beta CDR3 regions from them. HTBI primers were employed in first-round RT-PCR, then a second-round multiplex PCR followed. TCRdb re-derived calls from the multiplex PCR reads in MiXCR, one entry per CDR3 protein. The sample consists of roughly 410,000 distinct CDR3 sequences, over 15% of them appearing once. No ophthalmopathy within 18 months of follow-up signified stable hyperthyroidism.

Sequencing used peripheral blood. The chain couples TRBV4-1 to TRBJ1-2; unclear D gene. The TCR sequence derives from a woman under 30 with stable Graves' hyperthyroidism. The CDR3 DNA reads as TGCGCCAGCAGCCAAGAAACATATCGGCCTTTCTACACCTTC. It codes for CASSQETYRPFYTF.